The following is a T cell receptor beta chain sequence with its context. TCRdb's copy holds only in-frame clones and misses some; the assay was immunoSEQ multiplex PCR. The sample shows some 45,000 clones, around 85% of them seen only once. Trimming at V came to 7 bases and at J to 5 bases, leaving 7 bases not matched to a gene. CDR3 size: 14 residues. CDR1 MNHEY and CDR2 SVGAGI come from the germline V gene. The sample belongs to a study of blood T cell repertoires in COVID-19. The genes are TRBV6-5 and TRBJ2-5; 10 bases are shared with TRBD2. The sequenced sample was peripheral blood. This sequence originates from a human donor in a cohort sampled during active COVID-19. As DNA, the CDR3 is TGTGCCAGCAAACCGGGACTAGCGAGGGAGACCCAGTACTTC. It encodes CASKPGLARETQYF.